This T cell receptor (beta chain) stems from a study of cytomegalovirus exposure and HLA in healthy donors. Findings of the study overall: HLA alleles showed associations with some 17,000 TCR beta sequences in a later analysis, at a 0.05 false discovery rate. A later analysis appeared to link common viral pathogens to several of the most significant clusters.

Of note for this clone: Its target is unknown.

Germline V gene data show CDR1 as SGHTA and CDR2 as FQGTGA. CDR3 length: 15 residues. V was pared by 5 bases and J by 4 bases, with 8 bases of the junction left unmatched. With 60 Vbeta and 13 Jbeta primers, the PCR was carried out. Libraries were prepared by immunoSEQ multiplex PCR; TCRdb keeps only in-frame clonotypes and omits some of them. The repertoire holds about 120,000 clones, with 65% to 80% as singletons. The receptor comes from a woman in her 40s in good health and CMV-seropositive. V is TRBV7-3 and J is TRBJ2-3; 8 bases are a match to TRBD2. Source material: PBMCs. Here the CDR3 reads CASSPGLGTPDTQYF. The CDR3 nucleotides read TGTGCCAGCAGCCCGGGACTAGGGACGCCAGATACGCAGTATTTT.